Each of the 26 T cell receptor beta chains below was sequenced from the same sample in a study of blood T cells in healthy people across ages. It was with a sample-barcoded 5' primer and a J-beta primer mix that a second PCR of about 7 to 12 cycles was run. TCRdb ran MiXCR on the 5' RACE reads and lists one entry per CDR3 protein. The sample carries fewer than 1,200,000 distinct CDR3 sequences, around 25% recorded once. This same sample was also part of a study on T cells of mothers and their children.

The specimen was blood. The receptors stem from a girl aged 2 to 10 in good health.

This chain uses TRBV6-1 with TRBJ2-7; 10 bases map to TRBD1. Germline-derived CDR1 and CDR2 are MNHNS and SASEGT. V gave up 2 bases and J gave up 5 bases; unmatched junction bases: 12. The CDR3 covers 17 residues. The DNA for the CDR3 is TGTGCCAGCAGTGAAACTCCCCTCGGGACAGGGGAAGACGAGCAGTACTTC. Translated, it gives CASSETPLGTGEDEQYF.

V and J are TRBV7-2 and TRBJ2-1; no reliable D call. V was shortened by 2 bases and J by 4 bases, with 9 bases between the two germline ends. CDR3 length equals 14 residues. Germline V gene data show CDR1 as SGHTA and CDR2 as FQGNSA. The CDR3 sequence: CASSLFIWYNEQFF. In DNA, the CDR3 is TGTGCCAGCAGCTTATTTATTTGGTACAATGAGCAGTTCTTC.

The gene calls are TRBV6-5 and TRBJ2-2; no clear D. The CDR3 runs to 13 residues. The V gene lost 3 bases and the J gene lost 6 bases, with 8 bases spanning the gap. Germline-derived CDR1 and CDR2 are MNHEY and SVGAGI. As DNA, the CDR3 is TGTGCCAGCAGTTATATCGGGCCCGGGGAGCTGTTTTTT. Translating it yields CASSYIGPGELFF.

This clonotype occurred a few times. This chain links TRBV7-9 with TRBJ2-4; D unclear. The V gene's germline CDR1 is SEHNR and CDR2 FQNEAQ (reference sequence). V was shortened by 5 bases and J by 5 bases, with 10 bases between the two germline ends. This CDR3 region has 13 residues. CDR3 nucleotide sequence: TGTGCCAGCAGCCCCTCCCAGGAAAACATTCAGTACTTC. It codes for CASSPSQENIQYF.

J is TRBJ2-3 and V is TRBV7-2; TRBD2 agrees at 9 bases. Germline V gene lookup returns CDR1 SGHTA and CDR2 FQGNSA. This CDR3 spans 17 amino acids. The V and J ends lost 4 bases and 3 bases, in that order; junction bases with no gene match: 11. CDR3 region: CASSYPSGGPGTDTQYF. As DNA, the CDR3 is TGTGCCAGCAGCTACCCAAGCGGGGGGCCGGGTACAGATACGCAGTATTTT. Drawing the rest from reference TRBV7-2 and TRBJ2-3, the complete variable domain is GAGVSQSPSNKVTEKGKDVELRCDPISGHTALYWYRQSLGQGLEFLIYFQGNSAPDKSGLPSDRFSAERTGGSVSTLTIQRTQQEDSAVYLCASSYPSGGPGTDTQYFGPGTRLTVL.

The chain joins TRBV6-6 to TRBJ2-3; no firm D call. V dropped 6 bases and J dropped 7 bases, with 8 bases sitting between them. Germline CDR1 and CDR2: MNHNY and SVGAGI (reference sequence). The CDR3 sequence is 11 residues long. As DNA, the CDR3 is TGTGCCAGCAGACTGGAGAATACGCAGTATTTT. Its translation is CASRLENTQYF.

This clonotype was picked up a small number of times. CDR3: CASSQGASGIYEQYF. The CDR3 bases are TGTGCCAGCAGCCAAGGCGCTAGCGGGATCTACGAGCAGTACTTC. This sequence joins TRBV3-1 and TRBJ2-5, with 9 bases fitting TRBD2. The DNA end lines up better with TRBJ2-7; the J call may be wrong. The CDR3 totals 15 residues. Germline lookup yields CDR1 LGHDT and CDR2 YNNKEL (reference sequence).

In this sample, this clonotype turned up a few times. The chain carries TRBV20-1 and TRBJ2-7; maybe TRBD2 (5 bases). The CDR3 is made up of 15 amino acids. CDR1 and CDR2 (germline): DFQATT, SNEGSKA (reference sequence). Trimming shortened V by 1 base and J by 4 bases, and 17 bases separated the two germline ends. The CDR3 sequence is CSARGTDSAFYEQYF. The CDR3 region has the DNA TGCAGTGCTAGAGGAACGGACTCCGCGTTTTACGAGCAGTACTTC.

The chain carries TRBV6-5 and TRBJ1-1; the D gene is possibly TRBD1 (5 bases). Germline values: CDR1 MNHEY, CDR2 SVGAGI. This CDR3 comprises 14 residues. V was pared by 1 base and J by 1 base, with 7 bases between. CDR3 sequence reads: CASSYYGQNTEAFF. The CDR3 coding sequence is TGTGCCAGCAGTTACTATGGACAGAACACTGAAGCTTTCTTT.

The chain has TRBV7-3 and TRBJ2-3, with TRBD2 matching 7 bases. The V segment lost 4 bases and the J segment 0 bases; nucleotides outside the gene matches: 7. Germline lookup yields CDR1 SGHTA and CDR2 FQGTGA. The CDR3 is made up of 16 amino acids. The CDR3 region is CASSWGGSRSTDTQYF. CDR3 bases: TGTGCCAGCAGCTGGGGCGGGAGTAGGAGCACAGATACGCAGTATTTT. Full variable domain (missing parts from reference TRBV7-3 and TRBJ2-3): GAGVSQTPSNKVTEKGKYVELRCDPISGHTALYWYRQSLGQGPEFLIYFQGTGAADDSGLPNDRFFAVRPEGSVSTLKIQRTERGDSAVYLCASSWGGSRSTDTQYFGPGTRLTVL.

The chain is built from TRBV28 and TRBJ2-2; possibly TRBD1 for D (6 bases). Germline CDR1 MDHEN, CDR2 SYDVKM. Trimming removed 6 bases at V and 6 bases at J, with 20 bases between. The CDR3 loop spans 16 amino acids. CDR3 DNA: TGTGCCAGCAGCTCGATAACAGGGTTATTAGCCGGGGAGCTGTTTTTT. Translated: CASSSITGLLAGELFF.

The chain joins TRBV19 to TRBJ2-2; 7 bases line up with TRBD1. Germline V gene data show CDR1 as LNHDA and CDR2 as SQIVND (reference sequence). After removal of 3 bases from V and 3 bases from J, the junction contained 4 bases not matched to a gene. The CDR3 runs 15 residues. The CDR3 loop is CASSISGTDTGELFF. Written as DNA, the CDR3 is TGTGCCAGTAGTATCTCGGGGACAGACACCGGGGAGCTGTTTTTT.

The chain uses TRBV27 and TRBJ2-1, with TRBD2 identical over 9 bases. The CDR3 totals 14 residues. Germline CDR1 reads MNHEY; CDR2 reads SMNVEV (reference sequence). V shed 1 base and J 6 bases; nucleotides not matched to a gene: 1. The CDR3 DNA sequence: TGTGCCAGCAGTTTATTGGGACTAGCCAATGAGCAGTTCTTC. Translation: CASSLLGLANEQFF.

The rearrangement links TRBV27 to TRBJ2-7, with D perhaps matching TRBD1 or TRBD2 (5 bases each). The V and J ends lost 8 bases and 6 bases respectively, with 20 bases between them. CDR1 is MNHEY, CDR2 SMNVEV, per germline (reference sequence). The CDR3 has 14 amino acids. The CDR3 nucleotides are TGTGCCAGCCGTCTTAGGGGACCAAGAGGCGAGCAGTACTTC. Its translation is CASRLRGPRGEQYF.

The V and J genes are TRBV29-1 and TRBJ2-3; either TRBD1 or TRBD2 may supply D (5 bases each). The CDR3 runs to 15 residues. Trimming pared 3 bases from V and 2 bases from J, leaving 15 bases between. The V gene's germline CDR1 is SQVTM and CDR2 ANQGSEA. DNA for the CDR3: TGCAGCGTTGACCCCTGGGGGAATCCCACAGATACGCAGTATTTT. Amino acids: CSVDPWGNPTDTQYF.

The chain recombines TRBV7-2 with TRBJ2-1; 11 bases match TRBD2. Looked up from germline, CDR1 is SGHTA and CDR2 is FQGNSA. The junction had 3 bases not matched to a gene; V was cut back by 3 bases and J by 5 bases. The CDR3 contains 15 residues. The CDR3 nucleotides read TGTGCCAGCAGCTTCAAACTAGCGGGAGACAATGAGCAGTTCTTC. Its translation is CASSFKLAGDNEQFF.

This chain joins TRBV20-1 and TRBJ2-7; 7 bases map to TRBD1. Trimming at V came to 6 bases and at J to 0 bases, leaving 5 bases not matched to a gene. Germline V gene lookup returns CDR1 DFQATT and CDR2 SNEGSKA (reference sequence). CDR3 length equals 13 residues. This chain's CDR3 is CSADTGDSYEQYF. CDR3 in DNA: TGCAGTGCGGATACAGGGGACTCCTACGAGCAGTACTTC.

The chain has TRBV2 and TRBJ2-6; the D is unclear. The ends were cut back, 6 bases at V and 3 bases at J, with 9 bases in the middle. Germline CDR1 SNHLY, CDR2 FYNNEI. The CDR3 contains 14 residues. The CDR3 region is CASSAIYGANVLTF. CDR3 sequence (DNA): TGTGCCAGCAGCGCCATCTATGGGGCCAACGTCCTGACTTTC.

In its sample, this clonotype was seen a few times. V gene TRBV20-1 combines with J gene TRBJ1-2, with a possible D match to TRBD1 (6 bases). The CDR3 consists of 12 residues. In germline, CDR1 is DFQATT, CDR2 SNEGSKA (reference sequence). CDR3 nucleotides: TGCAGCGCCATGAAGGGGGAATATGGCTACACCTTC. Its translation is CSAMKGEYGYTF.

The chain recombines TRBV5-4 with TRBJ2-5, with D unclear. V was cut by 0 bases and J by 5 bases, with 11 bases left in between. CDR1 is SGHNT, CDR2 YYREEE, per germline (reference sequence). This CDR3 spans 14 amino acids. The chain's CDR3 is CASSLVIETETQYF. The CDR3, as DNA: TGTGCCAGCAGCTTGGTTATCGAAACGGAGACCCAGTACTTC. The variable domain in full, with the rest retrieved from reference TRBV5-4 and TRBJ2-5, is ETGVTQSPTHLIKTRGQQVTLRCSSQSGHNTVSWYQQALGQGPQFIFQYYREEENGRGNFPPRFSGLQFPNYSSELNVNALELDDSALYLCASSLVIETETQYFGPGTRLLVL.

The V and J genes are TRBV4-3 and TRBJ2-1; maybe TRBD2 (5 bases). V lost 0 bases to trimming and J lost 8 bases, with 11 bases between them. Germline V gives CDR1 LGHNA, CDR2 YSLEER. This CDR3 has 14 residues. The CDR3 DNA reads TGCGCCAGCAGCCAAGATGGAGGTTCTGATGAGCAGTTCTTC. This translates into CASSQDGGSDEQFF.

V is TRBV20-1 and J is TRBJ2-7; 7 bases agree with TRBD1. CDR1 and CDR2 (germline): DFQATT, SNEGSKA (reference sequence). CDR3 length equals 15 residues. Trimming at V came to 3 bases and at J to 1 base, leaving 9 bases not matched to a gene. CDR3 protein: CSARPWTGNSYEQYF. CDR3 nucleotide sequence: TGCAGTGCTAGGCCCTGGACAGGTAATTCCTACGAGCAGTACTTC.

This chain connects TRBV10-2 to TRBJ2-3, with TRBD1 as a possible D gene (6 bases). The CDR3 is 15 residues long. CDR1 is WSHSY, CDR2 SAAADI, per germline. V was trimmed by 8 bases and J by 6 bases, leaving 21 bases between them. This CDR3 reads CASGGDITGMDTQYF. The CDR3 DNA reads TGCGCCAGCGGTGGCGACATCACAGGGATGGATACGCAGTATTTT.

This clonotype was found a few times. CDR3 region: CASSIRDHEAYEQYF. CDR3 in DNA: TGTGCCAGTAGTATCCGGGACCACGAAGCCTACGAGCAGTACTTC. V and J are TRBV19 and TRBJ2-5, with D perhaps TRBD1 or TRBD2 (5 bases each). The DNA matches TRBJ2-7 better at its end, which makes the J call doubtful. CDR1 and CDR2 from the germline V gene are LNHDA and SQIVND (reference sequence). The CDR3 extends over 15 amino acids.

This clonotype was seen more than once but under ten times. The V call is TRBV28, the J call TRBJ2-5; tentative D call: TRBD1 (5 bases). Looked up from germline, CDR1 is MDHEN and CDR2 is SYDVKM. The CDR3 consists of 15 residues. Trimming removed 10 bases at V and 3 bases at J, with 21 bases between. The CDR3 sequence: CATIQGSSPKETQYF. The CDR3 DNA reads TGTGCCACTATTCAGGGCAGTAGCCCCAAAGAGACCCAGTACTTC.

This clonotype has just a few counts. J is TRBJ2-2 and V is TRBV29-1, with TRBD2 as a possible D gene (6 bases). CDR1 SQVTM and CDR2 ANQGSEA come from the germline V gene. V was trimmed by 5 bases and J by 5 bases, leaving 12 bases between them. The CDR3 sequence is 13 residues long. CDR3 nucleotide sequence: TGCAGCGTTAGGCAGGGAGGAACCGGGGAGCTGTTTTTT. This translates into CSVRQGGTGELFF.